A single T cell receptor (beta chain) is shown here with its context. These data come from a study of blood T cell repertoires in COVID-19. Whole-study context: Researchers got acute and convalescent COVID-19 samples from the United States, Italy and Spain. Sample material is recorded as cDNA or gDNA derived from T cells, B-cell-depleted T cells, or PBMCs.

Authors' processing steps: Reference gene primer amplification gave nucleated cell count estimates. Profiling relied on immunoSEQ multiplex PCR, and the TCRdb table lists in-frame clones only, not all of them. For V, J and clone size, that table is used; D and trimming come from the DNA. The sample shows some 37,000 clones, roughly 90% of them seen only once. The CDR3 sequence is 15 residues long. V dropped 0 bases and J dropped 5 bases, with 11 bases sitting between them. Per the germline V gene, CDR1 is LGHNA and CDR2 is YNFKEQ. The sequencing sample was made of peripheral blood. This TCR came from a man between 65 and 85 years old with acute or convalescent COVID-19. J is TRBJ2-4 and V is TRBV4-2; D may be TRBD2 (6 bases). CDR3 sequence: CASSQEGGSENIQYF. The CDR3 bases are TGTGCCAGCAGCCAAGAAGGAGGGAGCGAAAACATTCAGTACTTC.